This TCR beta chain was captured in a study of T cell clonotyping in hematopoietic cell transplantation. The protocol was immunoSEQ multiplex PCR, while the TCRdb copy is restricted to in-frame clones and leaves out a portion. This sample carries tens of thousands of clones, less than 85% of them seen once, and the ten largest clones take approximately 3%. J was trimmed by 2 bases and V by 6 bases; bases with no gene match: 6. CDR1 and CDR2 (germline): LNHDA, SQIVND (reference sequence). CDR3 size: 15 residues. The sample's time point: recipient sample about 28 days before transplant, after cytoreduction.

Specimen: peripheral blood mononuclear cells, collected before stem cell transplant. V is TRBV19 and J is TRBJ1-3, with TRBD1 matching 8 bases. This receptor was taken from a man aged 55-75 years with acute myeloid leukemia. Some clones in this sample may be carry-over from other donors' samples. CDR3 in DNA: TGTGCCAGTAGACCGACAGGGGAGGCTGGAAACACCATATATTTT. Protein product: CASRPTGEAGNTIYF.